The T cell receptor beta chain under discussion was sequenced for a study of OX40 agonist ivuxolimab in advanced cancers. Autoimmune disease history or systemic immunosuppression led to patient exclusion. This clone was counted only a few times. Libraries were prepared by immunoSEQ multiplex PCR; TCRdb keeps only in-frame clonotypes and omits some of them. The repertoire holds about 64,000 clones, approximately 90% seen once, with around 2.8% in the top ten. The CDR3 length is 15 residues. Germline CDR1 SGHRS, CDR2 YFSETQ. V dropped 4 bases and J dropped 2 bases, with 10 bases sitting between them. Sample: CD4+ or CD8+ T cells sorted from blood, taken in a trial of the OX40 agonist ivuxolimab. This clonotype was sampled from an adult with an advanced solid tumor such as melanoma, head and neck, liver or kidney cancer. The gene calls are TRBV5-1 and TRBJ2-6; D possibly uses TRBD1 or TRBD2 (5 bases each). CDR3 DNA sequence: TGCGCCAGCAGCACCGGGACGCCTGGGGCCAACGTCCTGACTTTC. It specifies CASSTGTPGANVLTF.